This paragraph covers one T cell receptor (beta chain) sequence. The CDR3 loop spans 18 amino acids. The germline V gene encodes CDR1 SGHNT and CDR2 YYREEE (reference sequence). V dropped 0 bases and J dropped 4 bases, with 21 bases sitting between them. The data stem from a study of blood T cell repertoires in COVID-19. Looking at the study overall: The United States, Italy and Spain were the sources of the acute and convalescent COVID-19 samples. T cells, B-cell-depleted T cells, or PBMCs provided the cDNA or gDNA that served as material.

Original analysis: From reference gene primer amplification, estimates of nucleated cell counts were derived. This table comes from immunoSEQ multiplex PCR, and its TCRdb copy is limited to in-frame clones, with some not included. The DNA was the basis for D and trimming; V, J and clone size are from that table. The sample consists of a few hundred thousand clones, roughly 86% of them appearing once. The V call is TRBV5-4, the J call TRBJ2-3; weak D call: TRBD2 (6 bases). The receptor was derived from a man aged 40-55 years who had recovered from COVID-19. Sample: peripheral blood. CDR3 sequence (DNA): TGTGCCAGCAGCTTGGCGAGTAGGCTCGGCGGGACTGCAGATACGCAGTATTTT. This codes for CASSLASRLGGTADTQYF.